This is a list of T cell receptor beta chains from one sample in a study of blood T cell repertoires in COVID-19. Data came from immunoSEQ multiplex PCR; TCRdb stores just in-frame clones and leaves some out. The table has about 300,000 clones, about 89% seen once; the top ten hold 5% to 7%. Specimen: peripheral blood. The source is a young man who had recovered from COVID-19. Each CDR3 is given with its conserved first and last residue. The D gene is left open where the match is weak. Some rows mark clone size as missing; the rest say once, few, many or name a class of expanded clone.

V gene	J gene	D gene	clone size	CDR3 protein	CDR3 DNA
TRBV5-5	TRBJ1-1	TRBD1	.	CASSPGTGGLWTEAFF	TGTGCCAGCAGCCCCGGGACAGGGGGCCTTTGGACTGAAGCTTTCTTT
TRBV6-5	TRBJ2-1	TRBD1	.	CASRRQGGHEQFF	TGTGCCAGCAGGCGACAGGGGGGCCATGAGCAGTTCTTC
TRBV11-2	TRBJ1-1	TRBD1	.	CASSADRVGTEAFF	TGTGCCAGCAGCGCAGACAGGGTGGGGACTGAAGCTTTCTTT
TRBV4-1	TRBJ1-2	.	.	CASSPIVRRGDGYTF	TGCGCCAGCAGCCCAATCGTGAGGAGGGGTGATGGCTACACCTTC
TRBV18	TRBJ1-2	.	.	CASSTGRRDGYTF	TGTGCCAGCTCAACGGGGAGACGGGATGGCTACACCTTC
TRBV6-6	TRBJ1-1	.	.	CASSYSGANTEAFF	TGTGCCAGCAGTTACTCGGGGGCAAACACTGAAGCTTTCTTT
TRBV4-3	TRBJ1-4	TRBD1	.	CASSGQGGEKLFF	TGCGCCAGCAGCGGACAGGGTGGTGAAAAACTGTTTTTT
TRBV7-2	TRBJ2-1	.	.	CASSPTSGTRDEQFF	TGTGCCAGCAGCCCGACCTCCGGGACAAGGGATGAGCAGTTCTTC
TRBV7-9	TRBJ2-3	TRBD1	.	CASSSTGGSTDTQYF	TGTGCCAGCAGCAGCACAGGGGGCTCCACAGATACGCAGTATTTT
TRBV3-1/TRBV3-2	TRBJ2-1	.	.	CASSQANFESVEQFF	TGTGCCAGCAGCCAAGCCAACTTTGAAAGTGTTGAGCAGTTCTTC
TRBV5-5	TRBJ1-2	.	.	CASSLDWRGVYGYTF	TGTGCCAGCAGCTTGGATTGGCGGGGCGTCTATGGCTACACCTTC
TRBV4-1	TRBJ1-3	.	.	CASSQASGYSGNTIYF	TGCGCCAGCAGCCAGGCCTCAGGGTACTCTGGAAACACCATATATTTT
TRBV27	TRBJ1-2	TRBD1	.	CASSWGTGANYGYTF	TGTGCCAGCAGTTGGGGGACAGGGGCCAACTATGGCTACACCTTC
TRBV3-1/TRBV3-2	TRBJ2-5	.	.	CASSQGGGGQTQYF	TGTGCCAGCAGCCAAGGGGGGGGCGGCCAGACCCAGTACTTC
TRBV4-3	TRBJ2-1	TRBD2	.	CASSPQAGGSYNEQFF	TGCGCCAGCAGCCCCCAAGCGGGGGGCTCCTACAATGAGCAGTTCTTC
TRBV18	TRBJ2-2	TRBD1	.	CASSPGTGKTGELFF	TGTGCCAGCTCACCGGGGACAGGGAAGACCGGGGAGCTGTTTTTT
TRBV3-1/TRBV3-2	TRBJ2-7	TRBD1	.	CASSQDPRVRGHHEQYF	TGTGCCAGCAGCCAAGATCCTAGGGTCAGGGGGCATCACGAGCAGTACTTC
TRBV5-4	TRBJ1-2	.	.	CASSLDGGYGYTF	TGTGCCAGCAGCTTGGACGGGGGCTATGGCTACACCTTC
TRBV19	TRBJ2-7	.	.	CASSRGSVVYEQYF	TGTGCCAGTTCCCGGGGTTCAGTCGTCTACGAGCAGTACTTC
TRBV5-8	TRBJ2-3	TRBD1	.	CASSRRIGQDKSNTQYF	TGTGCCAGCAGCCGGCGAATCGGACAGGATAAAAGTAATACGCAGTATTTT
TRBV27	TRBJ1-6	.	few	CASSLDERSPLHF	TGTGCCAGCAGTCTCGATGAGCGTTCACCCCTCCACTTT
TRBV6-5	TRBJ1-5	.	.	CASRPRTGNQPQHF	TGTGCCAGCAGGCCAAGGACAGGCAATCAGCCCCAGCATTTT
TRBV27	TRBJ2-1	.	.	CASSPTASSYNEQFF	TGTGCCAGCAGTCCGACTGCCAGCTCCTACAATGAGCAGTTCTTC
TRBV19	TRBJ1-1	.	few	CASIVGHPVTEAFF	TGTGCCAGTATAGTGGGACACCCGGTGACTGAAGCTTTCTTT
TRBV7-9	TRBJ2-3	.	.	CASTPNRDGSDTQYF	TGTGCCAGCACTCCAAACAGGGATGGGTCAGATACGCAGTATTTT
TRBV21-1	TRBJ2-5	.	.	CASSPPQDSYQETQYF	TGTGCCAGCAGCCCCCCTCAAGACAGTTATCAAGAGACCCAGTACTTC
TRBV14	TRBJ2-1	TRBD2	.	CASSPWGLAADHNEQFF	TGTGCCAGCAGCCCATGGGGACTAGCGGCAGACCACAATGAGCAGTTCTTC
TRBV19	TRBJ1-1	.	.	CASTRVGQNTEAFF	TGTGCCAGTACAAGAGTCGGACAGAACACTGAAGCTTTCTTT
TRBV5-1	TRBJ2-7	TRBD1	.	CASSLGQGPIPYEQYF	TGCGCCAGCAGCTTAGGACAGGGCCCCATTCCTTACGAGCAGTACTTC
TRBV12-3/TRBV12-4	TRBJ1-2	.	.	CASSFILSGRDTF	TGTGCCAGCAGTTTTATATTGAGCGGTCGGGACACCTTC
TRBV9	TRBJ2-1	.	.	CASSVVAGLYNEQFF	TGTGCCAGCAGCGTAGTGGCAGGCTTATACAATGAGCAGTTCTTC